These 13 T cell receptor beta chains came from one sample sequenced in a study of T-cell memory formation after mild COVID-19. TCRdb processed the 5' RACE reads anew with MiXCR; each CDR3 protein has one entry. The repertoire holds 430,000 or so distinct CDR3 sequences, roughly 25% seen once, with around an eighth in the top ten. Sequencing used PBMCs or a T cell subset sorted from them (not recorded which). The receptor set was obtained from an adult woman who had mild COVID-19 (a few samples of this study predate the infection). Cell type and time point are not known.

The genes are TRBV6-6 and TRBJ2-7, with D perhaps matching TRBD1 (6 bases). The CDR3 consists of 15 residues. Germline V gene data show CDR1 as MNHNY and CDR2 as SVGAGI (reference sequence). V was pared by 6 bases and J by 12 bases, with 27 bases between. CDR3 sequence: CASSPGMDSHPGRYF. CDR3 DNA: TGTGCCAGCAGCCCCGGCATGGACAGCCACCCGGGCAGGTACTTC.

CDR3 region: CAISTAQGAYGYTF. DNA for the CDR3: TGTGCCATCAGTACAGCACAGGGGGCTTATGGCTACACCTTC. This chain links TRBV10-3 with TRBJ1-2, with 9 bases fitting TRBD1. The CDR3 runs 14 residues. Trimming at V came to 5 bases and at J to 5 bases, leaving 6 bases not matched to a gene. Germline V gene sequence: CDR1 ENHRY, CDR2 SYGVKD.

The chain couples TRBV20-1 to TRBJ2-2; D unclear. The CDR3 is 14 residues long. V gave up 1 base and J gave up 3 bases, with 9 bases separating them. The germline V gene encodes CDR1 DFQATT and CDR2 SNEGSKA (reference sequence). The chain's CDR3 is CSARGQAHTGELFF. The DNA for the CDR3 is TGCAGTGCTAGAGGTCAGGCCCACACCGGGGAGCTGTTTTTT.

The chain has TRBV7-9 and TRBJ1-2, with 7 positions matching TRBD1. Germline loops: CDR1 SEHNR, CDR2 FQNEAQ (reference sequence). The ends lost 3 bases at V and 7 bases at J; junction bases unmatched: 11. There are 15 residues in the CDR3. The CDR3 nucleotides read TGTGCCAGCAGCTTCCAAGGACAGGACAGACTTGGCTACACCTTC. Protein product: CASSFQGQDRLGYTF.

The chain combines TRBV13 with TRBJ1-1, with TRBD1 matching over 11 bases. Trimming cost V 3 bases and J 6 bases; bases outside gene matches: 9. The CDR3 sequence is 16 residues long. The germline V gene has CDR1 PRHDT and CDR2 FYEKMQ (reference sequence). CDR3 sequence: CASSFWTGGGRAEAFF. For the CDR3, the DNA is TGTGCCAGCAGCTTCTGGACAGGGGGCGGGCGGGCTGAAGCTTTCTTT.

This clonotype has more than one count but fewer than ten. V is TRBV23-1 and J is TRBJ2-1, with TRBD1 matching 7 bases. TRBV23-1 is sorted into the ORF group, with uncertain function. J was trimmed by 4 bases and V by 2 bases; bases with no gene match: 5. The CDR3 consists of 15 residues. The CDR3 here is CASSQNRGEYNEQFF. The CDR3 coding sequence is TGCGCCAGCAGTCAAAACAGGGGCGAGTACAATGAGCAGTTCTTC.

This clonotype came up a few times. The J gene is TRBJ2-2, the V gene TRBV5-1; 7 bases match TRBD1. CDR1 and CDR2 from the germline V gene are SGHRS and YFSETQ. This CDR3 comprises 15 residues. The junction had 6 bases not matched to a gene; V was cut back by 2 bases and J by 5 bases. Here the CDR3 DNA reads TGCGCCAGCAGCTTTGGACAGGTGACAACCGGGGAGCTGTTTTTT. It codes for CASSFGQVTTGELFF. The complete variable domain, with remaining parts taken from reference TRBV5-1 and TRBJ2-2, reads KAGVTQTPRYLIKTRGQQVTLSCSPISGHRSVSWYQQTPGQGLQFLFEYFSETQRNKGNFPGRFSGRQFSNSRSEMNVSTLELGDSALYLCASSFGQVTTGELFFGEGSRLTVL.

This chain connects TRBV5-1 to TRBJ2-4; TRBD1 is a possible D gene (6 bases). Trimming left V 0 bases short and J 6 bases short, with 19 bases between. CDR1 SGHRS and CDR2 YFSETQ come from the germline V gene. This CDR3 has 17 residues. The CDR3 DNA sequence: TGCGCCAGCAGCTTGGAAACAGGGTCTTCGGTCGGAAACATTCAGTACTTC. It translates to CASSLETGSSVGNIQYF.

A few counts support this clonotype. The CDR3 DNA sequence: TGTGCCACCAGTTTGGGCAATCAGCCCCAGCATTTT. Protein sequence: CATSLGNQPQHF. This chain connects TRBV24-1 to TRBJ1-5; D remains ambiguous. This CDR3 region has 12 residues. Germline loops: CDR1 KGHDR, CDR2 SFDVKD. Between the trimmed V and J ends, which lost 6 bases and 2 bases, there was a span of 4 bases.

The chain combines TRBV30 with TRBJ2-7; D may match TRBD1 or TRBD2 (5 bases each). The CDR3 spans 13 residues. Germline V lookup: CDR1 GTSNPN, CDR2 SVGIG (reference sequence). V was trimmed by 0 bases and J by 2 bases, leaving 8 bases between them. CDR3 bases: TGTGCCTGGAGTGTTGGGGGACCCTACGAGCAGTACTTC. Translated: CAWSVGGPYEQYF.

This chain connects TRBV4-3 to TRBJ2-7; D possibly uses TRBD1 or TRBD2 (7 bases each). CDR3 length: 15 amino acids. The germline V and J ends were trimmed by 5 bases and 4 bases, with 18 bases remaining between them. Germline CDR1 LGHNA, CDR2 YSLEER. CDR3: CASSSRGGGFYEQYF. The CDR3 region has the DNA TGCGCCAGCAGCTCCCGGGGAGGGGGCTTTTACGAGCAGTACTTC.

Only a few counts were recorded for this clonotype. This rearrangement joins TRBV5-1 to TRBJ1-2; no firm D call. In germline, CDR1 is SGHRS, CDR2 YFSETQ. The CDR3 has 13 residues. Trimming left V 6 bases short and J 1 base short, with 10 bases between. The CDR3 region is CASTPGFNYGYTF. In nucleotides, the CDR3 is TGCGCCAGCACCCCAGGATTTAACTATGGCTACACCTTC.

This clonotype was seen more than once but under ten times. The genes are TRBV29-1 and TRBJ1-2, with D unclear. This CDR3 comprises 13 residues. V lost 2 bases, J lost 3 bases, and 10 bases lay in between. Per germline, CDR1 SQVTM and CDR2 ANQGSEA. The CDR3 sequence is CSVETALYYGYTF. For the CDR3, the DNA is TGCAGCGTTGAAACAGCCCTATACTATGGCTACACCTTC.